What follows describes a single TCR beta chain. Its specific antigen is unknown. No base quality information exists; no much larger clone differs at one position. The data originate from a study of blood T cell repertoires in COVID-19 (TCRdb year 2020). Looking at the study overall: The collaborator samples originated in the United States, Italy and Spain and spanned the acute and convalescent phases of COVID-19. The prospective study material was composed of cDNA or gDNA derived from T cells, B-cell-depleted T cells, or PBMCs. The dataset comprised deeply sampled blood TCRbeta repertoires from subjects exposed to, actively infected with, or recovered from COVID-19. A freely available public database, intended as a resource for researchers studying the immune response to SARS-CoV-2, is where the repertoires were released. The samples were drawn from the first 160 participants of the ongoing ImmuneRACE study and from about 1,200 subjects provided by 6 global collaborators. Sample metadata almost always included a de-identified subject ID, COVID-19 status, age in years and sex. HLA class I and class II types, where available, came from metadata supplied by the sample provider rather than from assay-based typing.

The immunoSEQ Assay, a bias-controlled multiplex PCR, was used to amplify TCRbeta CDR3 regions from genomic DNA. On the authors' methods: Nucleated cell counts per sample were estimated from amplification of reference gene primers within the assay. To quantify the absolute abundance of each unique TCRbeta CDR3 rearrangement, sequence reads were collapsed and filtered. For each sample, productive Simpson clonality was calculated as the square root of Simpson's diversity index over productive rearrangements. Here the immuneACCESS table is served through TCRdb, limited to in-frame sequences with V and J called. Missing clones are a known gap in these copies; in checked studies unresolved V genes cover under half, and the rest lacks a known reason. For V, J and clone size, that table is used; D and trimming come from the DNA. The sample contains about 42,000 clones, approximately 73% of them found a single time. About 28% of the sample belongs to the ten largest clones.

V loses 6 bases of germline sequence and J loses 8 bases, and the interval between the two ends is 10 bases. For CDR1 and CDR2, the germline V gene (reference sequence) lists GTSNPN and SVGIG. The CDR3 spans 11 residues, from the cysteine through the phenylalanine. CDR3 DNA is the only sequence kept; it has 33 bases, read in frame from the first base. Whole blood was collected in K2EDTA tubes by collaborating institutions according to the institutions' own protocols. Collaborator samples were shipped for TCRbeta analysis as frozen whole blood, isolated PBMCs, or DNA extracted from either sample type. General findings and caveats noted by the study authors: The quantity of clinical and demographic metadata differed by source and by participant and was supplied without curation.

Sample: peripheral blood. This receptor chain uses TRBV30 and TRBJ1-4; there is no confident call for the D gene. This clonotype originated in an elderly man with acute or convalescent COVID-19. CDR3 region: CACGIYEKLFF. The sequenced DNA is TGTGCCTGCGGGATTTACGAAAAACTGTTTTTT.